The 23 T cell receptor beta chains given below trace back to one sample, sequenced in a study of sequential checkpoint blockade in melanoma. Treatment given: randomized to nivolumab then ipilimumab (arm A) or the reverse (arm B). The table came from immunoSEQ multiplex PCR; TCRdb's copy has only in-frame clones and leaves some out. The sample lists some 10,000 clones; about three quarters were seen once. Source: CD8+ T cells sorted from blood (inferred from file names), taken from a patient given nivolumab and ipilimumab in sequence. The receptors stem from a human donor with melanoma.

The V gene is TRBV2, the J gene TRBJ2-1; 7 nucleotides line up with TRBD2. The CDR3 has 16 residues. Trimming took 4 bases from V and 10 from J; bases not matched to a gene: 16. CDR1 is SNHLY, CDR2 FYNNEI, per germline. CDR3 in DNA: TGTGCCAGCAGTGCGGAAGGACTAGGAAATCTCGGCGAGCAGTTCTTC. Protein product: CASSAEGLGNLGEQFF.

V gene TRBV5-4 combines with J gene TRBJ2-1; weak D call: TRBD1 (5 bases). The germline CDR1 and CDR2 sequences are SGHNT and YYREEE (reference sequence). The CDR3 is made up of 15 amino acids. The germline V and J ends were trimmed by 5 bases and 6 bases, with 18 bases remaining between them. The CDR3 loop is CASSFGQGSPNEQFF. The CDR3 nucleotides read TGTGCCAGCAGTTTTGGACAAGGGTCCCCCAATGAGCAGTTCTTC.

The chain has TRBV12-5 and TRBJ2-7, with 7 nucleotides matching TRBD2. J lost 5 bases, V lost 3 bases, and 1 base had no gene match. This CDR3 contains 12 residues. Per germline, CDR1 LGHNT and CDR2 FRNRAP. The CDR3 reads CASGFGGNEQYF. CDR3 sequence (DNA): TGTGCTAGTGGTTTCGGGGGGAACGAGCAGTACTTC.

The V and J genes are TRBV13 and TRBJ2-4; D is possibly TRBD1 (6 bases). The CDR3 has 15 amino acids. Trimming removed 4 bases at V and 4 bases at J, with 14 bases between. Germline loops: CDR1 PRHDT, CDR2 FYEKMQ (reference sequence). The CDR3 DNA sequence: TGTGCCAGCAGCTCACCCCGGGACACGAAAAACATTCAGTACTTC. Translating it yields CASSSPRDTKNIQYF.

The V and J genes are TRBV6-1 and TRBJ2-3; unclear D gene. Looked up from germline, CDR1 is MNHNS and CDR2 is SASEGT. V shed 0 bases and J shed 1 base, with 11 bases lying between them. The CDR3 loop spans 16 amino acids. This CDR3 is CASSEAQAQGTDTQYF. CDR3 sequence (DNA): TGTGCCAGCAGTGAAGCCCAGGCGCAGGGCACAGATACGCAGTATTTT.

This clone was counted a single time. The chain recombines TRBV4-2 with TRBJ2-3, with D possibly being TRBD1 (5 bases). Germline lookup yields CDR1 LGHNA and CDR2 YNFKEQ. The CDR3 spans 15 residues. V dropped 0 bases and J dropped 1 base, with 8 bases sitting between them. CDR3 in amino acids: CASSQEGAGTDTQYF. The CDR3 DNA reads as TGTGCCAGCAGCCAAGAAGGGGCCGGCACAGATACGCAGTATTTT.

This chain links TRBV29-1 with TRBJ2-7, with 7 bases lining up with TRBD2. The junction had 8 bases not matched to a gene; V was cut back by 4 bases and J by 5 bases. CDR1 is SQVTM, CDR2 ANQGSEA, per germline. The CDR3 runs to 13 residues. The CDR3 nucleotides are TGCAGCGTTGTGCGGGGGATGAGGAACGAGCAGTACTTC. Protein product: CSVVRGMRNEQYF.

The chain employs TRBV5-5 and TRBJ2-7; possibly TRBD1 for D (7 bases). The germline V gene encodes CDR1 SGHKS and CDR2 YYEKEE (reference sequence). The CDR3 has 15 residues. Trimming pared 4 bases from V and 3 bases from J, leaving 17 bases between. The DNA of the CDR3 is TGTGCCAGCAGCCCATCGACAGGGACTCTCTACGAGCAGTACTTC. Protein sequence: CASSPSTGTLYEQYF. The whole variable domain, remainder taken from reference TRBV5-5 and TRBJ2-7, is DAGVTQSPTHLIKTRGQQVTLRCSPISGHKSVSWYQQVLGQGPQFIFQYYEKEERGRGNFPDRFSARQFPNYSSELNVNALLLGDSALYLCASSPSTGTLYEQYFGPGTRLTVT.

The chain recombines TRBV5-1 with TRBJ2-5; tentatively, D is TRBD1 (6 bases). The better agreement between TRBJ2-7 and the DNA end casts doubt on the J call. This CDR3 has 16 amino acids. The germline V gene has CDR1 SGHRS and CDR2 YFSETQ. In DNA form, the CDR3 reads TGCGCCAGCAGCTTCCGCACCCAGGGGACCTCCTACGAGCAGTACTTC. Translated, it gives CASSFRTQGTSYEQYF.

CDR3 amino acids: CASSSSGGGRDGYTF. The CDR3 DNA reads as TGTGCCAGCAGCTCGTCAGGGGGAGGTAGAGATGGCTACACCTTC. V and J are TRBV7-9 and TRBJ1-2; 7 bases align to TRBD1. The ends lost 4 bases at V and 6 bases at J; junction bases unmatched: 11. Germline V gene data show CDR1 as SEHNR and CDR2 as FQNEAQ (reference sequence). The CDR3 runs 15 residues.

In this sample, this clone turned up a few times. This rearrangement joins TRBV7-2 to TRBJ2-1, with 7 nucleotides matching TRBD1. The V gene end was trimmed by 4 bases and the J gene end by 5 bases; junction bases not matched to a gene: 11. Germline CDR1 and CDR2: SGHTA and FQGNSA. CDR3 length: 16 residues. CDR3 nucleotides: TGTGCCAGCAGCTCGAACCCGGGACAGCCCGACAATGAGCAGTTCTTC. Translated, it gives CASSSNPGQPDNEQFF.

The chain is built from TRBV7-9 and TRBJ2-5; D is perhaps TRBD1 (6 bases). CDR1 is SEHNR, CDR2 FQNEAQ, per germline (reference sequence). The V end was cut by 1 base, the J end by 3 bases, with 6 bases between. The CDR3 is 13 amino acids. The CDR3 reads CASSLDREETQYF. The CDR3 DNA reads as TGTGCCAGCAGCTTAGACAGGGAAGAGACCCAGTACTTC.

The gene calls are TRBV4-1 and TRBJ2-2, with 10 bases matching TRBD2. The CDR3 extends over 17 amino acids. Germline V gene sequence: CDR1 MGHRA, CDR2 YSYEKL. V dropped 1 base and J dropped 0; count of bases not matched to a gene: 2. CDR3 residues: CASSQAGLAANTGELFF. In DNA form, the CDR3 reads TGCGCCAGCAGCCAAGCTGGACTAGCGGCGAACACCGGGGAGCTGTTTTTT.

This chain links TRBV11-2 with TRBJ2-1, with 12 bases matching TRBD2. Germline loops: CDR1 SGHAT, CDR2 FQNNGV. Unmatched junction bases numbered 6, after V lost 3 bases and J lost 3 bases. The length of the CDR3 is 17 residues. CDR3 sequence: CASSLVTSGSIYNEQFF. CDR3 coding DNA: TGTGCCAGCAGCTTGGTGACTAGCGGGAGTATCTACAATGAGCAGTTCTTC.

This clone was observed once. The chain couples TRBV27 to TRBJ2-1, with D maybe TRBD2 (6 bases). The V end was cut by 0 bases, the J end by 0 bases, with 9 bases between. The CDR3 covers 16 residues. Germline CDR1 is MNHEY and CDR2 is SMNVEV (reference sequence). For the CDR3, the DNA is TGTGCCAGCAGTTTATCGTCGGGAGACTCCTACAATGAGCAGTTCTTC. This encodes CASSLSSGDSYNEQFF.

The rearrangement uses TRBV27 and TRBJ2-7; 7 positions agree with TRBD2. The CDR3 totals 14 residues. The ends lost 7 bases at V and 2 bases at J; junction bases unmatched: 8. Germline CDR1 is MNHEY and CDR2 is SMNVEV (reference sequence). The CDR3: CASMAASGAYEQYF. The CDR3 DNA follows: TGTGCCAGCATGGCGGCTAGCGGCGCCTACGAGCAGTACTTC.

This clone came up once. The J gene is TRBJ2-1, the V gene TRBV9; 11 nucleotides align to TRBD2. With V trimmed by 5 bases and J by 13 bases, 5 bases remained unmatched. CDR1 and CDR2 (germline): SGDLS, YYNGEE. The CDR3 has 12 residues. The CDR3 nucleotides read TGTGCCAGCAGTTATAGCGGGGGGGCCCAGTTCTTC. Protein: CASSYSGGAQFF. The full variable domain, its missing parts supplied by reference TRBV9 and TRBJ2-1, is DSGVTQTPKHLITATGQRVTLRCSPRSGDLSVYWYQQSLDQGLQFLIQYYNGEERAKGNILERFSAQQFPDLHSELNLSSLELGDSALYFCASSYSGGAQFFGPGTRLTVL.

V and J are TRBV2 and TRBJ1-5; D is possibly TRBD1 (5 bases). CDR3 length: 14 residues. CDR1 SNHLY and CDR2 FYNNEI come from the germline V gene. V was clipped by 8 bases and J by 9 bases, with 20 bases between them. The DNA of the CDR3 is TGTGCCAGCGGGGGGGGAACGGCCGGGGGGCCCCAGCATTTT. It translates to CASGGGTAGGPQHF. The full variable domain, with the rest looked up from reference TRBV2 and TRBJ1-5, is EPEVTQTPSHQVTQMGQEVILRCVPISNHLYFYWYRQILGQKVEFLVSFYNNEISEKSEIFDDQFSVERPDGSNFTLKIRSTKLEDSAMYFCASGGGTAGGPQHFGDGTRLSIL.

This clone occurred once. The chain is built from TRBV29-1 and TRBJ2-7; 9 bases are a match to TRBD1. Germline lookup yields CDR1 SQVTM and CDR2 ANQGSEA. The CDR3 contains 13 residues. V shed 6 bases and J 4 bases; nucleotides not matched to a gene: 7. The CDR3 DNA reads TGCAGCGTGCCGGGACAGGGACGGTACGAGCAGTACTTC. It codes for CSVPGQGRYEQYF.

This rearrangement joins TRBV9 to TRBJ2-5; unclear D gene. Germline V gene data show CDR1 as SGDLS and CDR2 as YYNGEE. V was cut by 3 bases and J by 5 bases, with 14 bases left in between. This CDR3 has 14 residues. CDR3 sequence: CASSAASFGETQYF. CDR3 sequence (DNA): TGTGCCAGCAGCGCCGCTAGTTTCGGGGAGACCCAGTACTTC.

Written as DNA, the CDR3 is TGCGCCAGCAGCTTAGTATCGGGGGACTACAATGAGCAGTTCTTC. This translates into CASSLVSGDYNEQFF. This sequence joins TRBV5-1 and TRBJ2-1; a possible D gene is TRBD2 (6 bases). V was clipped by 2 bases and J by 3 bases, with 12 bases between them. Germline loops: CDR1 SGHRS, CDR2 YFSETQ. The length of the CDR3 is 15 residues.

This clone was observed a few times. In nucleotides, the CDR3 is TGTGCCAGCAGTTTATACAACCGAAATGCACAAGATACGCAGTATTTT. Protein sequence: CASSLYNRNAQDTQYF. V gene TRBV27 combines with J gene TRBJ2-3; D unresolved. The CDR3 is made up of 16 amino acids. Trimming cost V 1 base and J 5 bases, with 16 bases left between them. Germline V gene sequence: CDR1 MNHEY, CDR2 SMNVEV (reference sequence).

In this sample, this clone turned up once. The rearrangement links TRBV7-2 to TRBJ2-5; 11 bases line up with TRBD1. Judging by the DNA end, TRBJ2-7 fits better; the J call may be wrong. Germline V gene sequence: CDR1 SGHTA, CDR2 FQGNSA. This CDR3 region has 15 residues. The CDR3 sequence is CASSQRGTGGYEQYF. DNA of the CDR3: TGTGCCAGCAGCCAGAGGGGGACAGGGGGGTACGAGCAGTACTTC.